The clone carrying this T cell receptor beta chain came up once. Its matching antigen is unknown. CDR3 length: 13 residues. From germline, CDR1 is SGHTA and CDR2 FQGNSA. V shed 5 bases and J shed 3 bases, with 11 bases lying between them. The source of the sample is a study of T cells in pancreatic ductal adenocarcinoma. General study results and limits: Compared with tumor, blood showed more total productive templates and 7 to 9.5-fold more clonotypes. Mean clonality was approximately 0.11 in tumors and about 0.07 in blood, not significantly different. The resected cohort was biased toward the minority with early-stage disease.

Assay used: immunoSEQ multiplex PCR; TCRdb lists only in-frame clones, some missing. This table holds around 100,000 clones, 90% to 95% found once. No neoadjuvant therapy was given to the selected pancreatic ductal adenocarcinoma patients before their surgery. The chain combines TRBV7-2 with TRBJ2-7; D gene uncertain. Sequenced input: PBMCs. The clonotype comes from a human donor with pancreatic ductal adenocarcinoma. For the CDR3, the DNA is TGTGCCAGCAGCAGTATGCCGAGCTACGAGCAGTACTTC. It specifies CASSSMPSYEQYF.